This T cell receptor (beta chain) is drawn from a study of blood T cells in healthy people across ages. Study observations and caveats: Donor CMV infection status was unknown, possibly confounding age-related changes in expanded clonotypes.

In its sample, this clonotype was seen many times. Its specificity is not known. V gave up 0 bases and J gave up 4 bases, with 7 bases separating them. Germline CDR1 SGHTA, CDR2 FQGNSA. The CDR3 runs to 14 residues. PCR was performed a second time for 7 to 11 cycles using a sample-barcoded 5' primer and a J-beta primer mix. TCRdb called the 5' RACE reads again in MiXCR, with one record for every CDR3 protein. The sample has more than 900,000 distinct CDR3 sequences, 29% seen once. These data were likewise used in another study, on T cells of mothers and their children.

Input material: blood. This chain joins TRBV7-2 and TRBJ2-1; no firm D call. This sequence originates from a woman aged 40-49 years in good health. CDR3: CASSLAVGYNEQFF. The CDR3 bases are TGTGCCAGCAGCTTAGCCGTGGGATACAATGAGCAGTTCTTC.